This T cell receptor beta chain was profiled in a study of cytomegalovirus exposure and HLA in healthy donors. Study summary: Around 190 million T cells yielded around 100 million unique TCR beta sequences, as an earlier analysis found. Genetic ancestry analysis placed about 80% of the 300 to 500 donors that were genotyped in the Caucasian-associated cluster.

This clone showed up just once. The PCR ran on 60 Vbeta and 13 Jbeta primers. Generated by immunoSEQ multiplex PCR, the TCRdb table keeps only in-frame clones and is missing some. Altogether some 140,000 clones are present, around 74% being singletons, with the ten largest covering about 3%. This clonotype was obtained from a man aged 30-40 years in good health and CMV-seronegative. Sequencing used PBMCs.

CDR3 coding DNA: TGTGCCAGCAGCCGGGACAGAGAGACCCAGTACTTC. This sequence encodes CASSRDRETQYF. The rearrangement joins TRBV6-6 to TRBJ2-5; 7 bases agree with TRBD1. Trimming at V came to 6 bases and at J to 4 bases, leaving 2 bases not matched to a gene. In germline, CDR1 is MNHNY, CDR2 SVGAGI (reference sequence). The CDR3 covers 12 residues.